A single T cell receptor beta chain is shown here with its context. Its antigen is not known. These data originate in a study of CD8 T cells in ankylosing spondylitis. The study's findings and limits: A motif of 8 or 9 highly homologous TCR beta variants was seen as apparently characteristic of ankylosing spondylitis blood.

With molecular barcodes, quantitative 5'-RACE was used to make the TCR beta libraries. TCRdb called the 5' RACE reads again in MiXCR, with one record for every CDR3 protein. The table lists 200,000 or so distinct CDR3 sequences, about 18% of them singletons. This CDR3 is built from 13 residues. CDR1 SQVTM and CDR2 ANQGSEA come from the germline V gene. The V gene end was trimmed by 6 bases and the J gene end by 8 bases; junction bases not matched to a gene: 12. The sequencing sample was made of blood, either unsorted or a sorted T cell fraction (not recorded which). The TCR sequence derives from a male donor under 35 with ankylosing spondylitis or in good health (not recorded which). The rearrangement joins TRBV29-1 to TRBJ1-2; 7 bases agree with TRBD1. The CDR3 protein is CSVRDSLPKGYTF. CDR3 sequence (DNA): TGCAGCGTGAGGGACAGTCTTCCCAAGGGCTACACCTTC.